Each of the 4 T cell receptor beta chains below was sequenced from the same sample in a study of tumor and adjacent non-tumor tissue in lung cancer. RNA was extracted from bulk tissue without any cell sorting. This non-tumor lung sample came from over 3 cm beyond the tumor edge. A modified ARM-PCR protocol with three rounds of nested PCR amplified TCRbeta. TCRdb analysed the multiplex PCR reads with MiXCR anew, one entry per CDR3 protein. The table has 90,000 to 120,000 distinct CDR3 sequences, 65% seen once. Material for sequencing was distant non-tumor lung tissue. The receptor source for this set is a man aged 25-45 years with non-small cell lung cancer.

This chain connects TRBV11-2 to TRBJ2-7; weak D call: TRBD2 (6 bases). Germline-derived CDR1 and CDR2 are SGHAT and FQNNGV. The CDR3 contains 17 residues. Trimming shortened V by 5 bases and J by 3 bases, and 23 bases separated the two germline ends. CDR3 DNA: TGTGCCAGCAGCACCCTGGGCGCGGGGACCCAGGACTACGAGCAGTACTTC. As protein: CASSTLGAGTQDYEQYF.

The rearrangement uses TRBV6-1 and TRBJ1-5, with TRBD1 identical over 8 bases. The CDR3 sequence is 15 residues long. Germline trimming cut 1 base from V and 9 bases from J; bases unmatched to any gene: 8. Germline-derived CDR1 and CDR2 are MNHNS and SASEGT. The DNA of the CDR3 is TGTGCCAGCAGTGAAGAGACAGGGGCATCTCGGCCCCAGCATTTT. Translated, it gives CASSEETGASRPQHF.

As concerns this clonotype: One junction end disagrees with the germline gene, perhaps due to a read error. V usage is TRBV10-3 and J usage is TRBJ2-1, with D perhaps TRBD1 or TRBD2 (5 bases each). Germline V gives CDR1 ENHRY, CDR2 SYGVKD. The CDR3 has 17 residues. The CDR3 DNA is TGTGCCATCAATGAGGCACTCACGACGGGACCTCTGGATGAGGAGTTCTTC. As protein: CAINEALTTGPLDEEFF.

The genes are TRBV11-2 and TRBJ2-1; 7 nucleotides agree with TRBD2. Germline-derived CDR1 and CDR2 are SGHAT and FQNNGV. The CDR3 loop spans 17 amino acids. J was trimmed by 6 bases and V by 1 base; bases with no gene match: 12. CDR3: CASSLGQAGPGANEQFF. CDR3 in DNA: TGTGCCAGCAGCTTAGGACAAGCGGGGCCAGGAGCCAATGAGCAGTTCTTC.